Many counts were recorded for the clone carrying this T cell receptor (beta chain). The antigen is undetermined. The sample comes from a study of T cells in Graves' hyperthyroidism and ophthalmopathy. General study findings and limits: Most thyroid clonotypes expanded above 0.001 appeared in blood too.

With duration under 3 months, ophthalmopathy was active: Clinical Activity Score at least 3, NOSPECS at least 4. Thyroid ultrasound and orbital computed tomography, with clinical symptoms and serum thyroxine and TRAb, informed diagnoses. Amplification of TCR beta CDR3 regions used RNA as the template. During a first-round RT-PCR of the TCR CDR3, the HTBI primer set was used. MiXCR, run by TCRdb on the multiplex PCR reads, gives a single entry per CDR3 protein. The sample includes about 600,000 distinct CDR3 sequences, approximately 15% of them seen just once. The sample was blood. The receptor comes from a woman aged 40 to 55 with Graves' ophthalmopathy.

The CDR3 reads CASSPGLAYKETQYF. DNA of the CDR3: TGTGCCAGCAGTCCAGGACTAGCATATAAAGAGACCCAGTACTTC. The chain employs TRBV12-3 or TRBV12-4 and TRBJ2-5, with TRBD2 matching 8 bases. Trimming took 5 bases from V and 3 from J; bases not matched to a gene: 8. There are 15 residues in the CDR3.